The 25 T cell receptor beta chains listed next were all sequenced from one sample in a study of blood T cell repertoires in COVID-19. Only in-frame clones appear in the TCRdb table, and some are missing; sequencing was by immunoSEQ multiplex PCR. Here the sample spans under 150,000 clones, around three quarters being singletons. Sequenced: peripheral blood. These receptors were obtained from a man in his forties or fifties with active or convalescent COVID-19.

The chain links TRBV7-6 to TRBJ2-7; unclear D gene. Germline values: CDR1 SGHVS, CDR2 FNYEAQ. Trimming left V 1 base short and J 5 bases short, with 6 bases between. The CDR3 sequence is 12 residues long. CDR3 region: CASSLVVHEQYF. DNA for the CDR3: TGTGCCAGCAGCTTAGTAGTTCACGAGCAGTACTTC.

This clone occurred a few times. The chain uses TRBV18 and TRBJ1-5, with TRBD1 matching over 9 bases. V shed 1 base and J 7 bases; nucleotides not matched to a gene: 11. The CDR3 is made up of 17 amino acids. Germline values: CDR1 KGHSH, CDR2 LQKENI. This CDR3 is CASSPLFPGQGMQPQHF. CDR3 sequence (DNA): TGTGCCAGCTCACCACTTTTCCCCGGACAGGGGATGCAGCCCCAGCATTTT.

CDR3 loop: CASSYGLGVDEQYF. The CDR3 DNA sequence: TGTGCCAGCAGTTACGGGTTAGGGGTCGACGAGCAGTACTTC. The J gene is TRBJ2-7, the V gene TRBV6-5, with D maybe TRBD1 (5 bases). V was clipped by 2 bases and J by 5 bases, with 13 bases between them. The CDR3 length is 14 residues. The V gene's germline CDR1 is MNHEY and CDR2 SVGAGI.

The chain uses TRBV18 and TRBJ2-3; 7 bases match TRBD1. The CDR3 is made up of 17 amino acids. The trim removed 4 bases at V and 1 base at J, leaving 11 bases unmatched. CDR1 and CDR2 from the germline V gene are KGHSH and LQKENI. CDR3 protein: CASSLTQTGSRTDTQYF. The CDR3 nucleotides read TGTGCCAGCTCACTCACCCAGACAGGGTCACGCACAGATACGCAGTATTTT.

This clone was detected a few times. The chain uses TRBV28 and TRBJ1-1, with D uncertain. Germline CDR1 MDHEN, CDR2 SYDVKM. The V end lost 6 bases, the J end lost 1 base, and 9 bases lay between the germline ends. The CDR3 contains 13 residues. The CDR3 DNA reads TGTGCCAGCAGCCGGACTTGGAACACTGAAGCTTTCTTT. Translating gives CASSRTWNTEAFF. The full variable domain, in which reference TRBV28 and TRBJ1-1 provide the parts outside the CDR3, is DVKVTQSSRYLVKRTGEKVFLECVQDMDHENMFWYRQDPGLGLRLIYFSYDVKMKEKGDIPEGYSVSREKKERFSLILESASTNQTSMYLCASSRTWNTEAFFGQGTRLTVV.

This clone has only one observation. V gene TRBV7-3 combines with J gene TRBJ2-1; 9 nucleotides agree with TRBD2. This CDR3 region has 16 residues. V gave up 2 bases and J gave up 6 bases; unmatched junction bases: 8. Germline V gene data show CDR1 as SGHTA and CDR2 as FQGTGA. The CDR3 here is CASSLGSGRPRNEQFF. In DNA, the CDR3 is TGTGCCAGCAGCTTAGGGAGCGGGAGGCCTCGCAATGAGCAGTTCTTC.

Turning to this clone: The sample has other DNA sequences that encode this CDR3 too. The chain employs TRBV28 and TRBJ2-7; the D is unclear. The CDR3 is 14 residues long. Germline assignment: CDR1 MDHEN and CDR2 SYDVKM. V lost 4 bases and J lost 1, with 11 bases in between. The CDR3 DNA reads TGTGCCAGCAGTTCCCCCCCCGGGTCCTACGAGCAGTACTTC. Its protein is CASSSPPGSYEQYF.

This clone has just a few counts. This sequence joins TRBV4-2 and TRBJ2-2; 10 nucleotides match TRBD2. This CDR3 contains 16 residues. Per the germline V gene, CDR1 is LGHNA and CDR2 is YNFKEQ. J was trimmed by 3 bases and V by 2 bases; bases with no gene match: 3. CDR3 sequence (DNA): TGTGCCAGCAGCCAACTTCTAGCGGGAGACACCGGGGAGCTGTTTTTT. Its protein is CASSQLLAGDTGELFF.

This clone turned up a few times. V and J are TRBV2 and TRBJ1-5; weak D call: TRBD1 (6 bases). CDR1 is SNHLY, CDR2 FYNNEI, per germline. V lost 11 bases, J lost 11 bases, and 22 bases lay in between. This CDR3 is built from 13 residues. The CDR3 nucleotides are TGTGCCCTCGGGGGGCAGGATGGACAGTCCCAGCATTTT. The encoded protein is CALGGQDGQSQHF.

The V gene is TRBV29-1, the J gene TRBJ1-4; TRBD1 aligns across 7 bases. The CDR3 sequence is 15 residues long. V dropped 1 base and J dropped 4; count of bases not matched to a gene: 6. Germline lookup yields CDR1 SQVTM and CDR2 ANQGSEA. The CDR3 protein is CSVEVEGQVNEKLFF. CDR3 bases: TGCAGCGTTGAAGTAGAAGGACAGGTTAATGAAAAACTGTTTTTT.

The J gene is TRBJ2-7, the V gene TRBV5-5; possibly TRBD1 for D (5 bases). This CDR3 region has 13 residues. Germline CDR1 SGHKS, CDR2 YYEKEE (reference sequence). V gave up 4 bases and J gave up 2 bases, with 10 bases separating them. This CDR3 reads CASSQGSPYEQYF. The CDR3 DNA is TGTGCCAGCAGCCAGGGCAGCCCCTACGAGCAGTACTTC.

The chain employs TRBV28 and TRBJ1-1; 8 positions agree with TRBD1. Germline V gene lookup returns CDR1 MDHEN and CDR2 SYDVKM. Trimming at V came to 2 bases and at J to 4 bases, leaving 9 bases not matched to a gene. The CDR3 runs to 16 residues. CDR3 region: CASSLRTGGGRTEAFF. DNA of the CDR3: TGTGCCAGCAGTTTAAGAACAGGGGGAGGTCGCACTGAAGCTTTCTTT.

The chain links TRBV7-9 to TRBJ1-2, with D perhaps TRBD1 (5 bases). Looked up from germline, CDR1 is SEHNR and CDR2 is FQNEAQ (reference sequence). Trimming pared 5 bases from V and 8 bases from J, leaving 15 bases between. This CDR3 spans 13 amino acids. The CDR3 sequence is CASSLLGAAGYTF. CDR3 DNA sequence: TGTGCCAGCAGCCTTCTTGGGGCGGCAGGCTACACCTTC.

The chain couples TRBV5-1 to TRBJ2-1; D is perhaps TRBD2 (6 bases). Per the germline V gene, CDR1 is SGHRS and CDR2 is YFSETQ. The CDR3 sequence is 14 residues long. V was clipped by 2 bases and J by 4 bases, with 10 bases between them. CDR3 protein: CASSFGLNYNEQFF. CDR3 coding DNA: TGCGCCAGCAGCTTTGGACTAAATTACAATGAGCAGTTCTTC. Combining the CDR3 with reference TRBV5-1 and TRBJ2-1 gives the whole variable domain KAGVTQTPRYLIKTRGQQVTLSCSPISGHRSVSWYQQTPGQGLQFLFEYFSETQRNKGNFPGRFSGRQFSNSRSEMNVSTLELGDSALYLCASSFGLNYNEQFFGPGTRLTVL.

CDR3 protein: CATSDFPYNEQFF. The CDR3 DNA sequence: TGTGCCACCAGTGATTTCCCATACAATGAGCAGTTCTTC. The chain joins TRBV24-1 to TRBJ2-1; D gene ambiguous. The ends were cut back, 1 base at V and 4 bases at J, with 4 bases in the middle. In germline, CDR1 is KGHDR, CDR2 SFDVKD. The CDR3 runs 13 residues.

This clone has just one count. The chain carries TRBV5-6 and TRBJ2-7; 7 bases fit TRBD2. The CDR3 covers 15 residues. J was trimmed by 0 bases and V by 4 bases; bases with no gene match: 7. Germline V gene sequence: CDR1 SGHDT, CDR2 YYEEEE. The CDR3 nucleotides read TGTGCCAGCAGCCCTTCGACTAGCTTCTCCTACGAGCAGTACTTC. Translating gives CASSPSTSFSYEQYF.

This clone has more than one count but fewer than ten. The chain carries TRBV7-2 and TRBJ2-7, with TRBD1 identical over 8 bases. Germline lookup yields CDR1 SGHTA and CDR2 FQGNSA. This CDR3 is built from 15 residues. The V segment lost 4 bases and the J segment 0 bases; nucleotides outside the gene matches: 5. The CDR3 protein is CASSYGQGRSYEQYF. CDR3 sequence (DNA): TGTGCCAGCAGCTACGGACAGGGACGCTCCTACGAGCAGTACTTC.

The CDR3 reads CASSLGGREGDTQYF. CDR3 nucleotide sequence: TGTGCCAGCAGCTTAGGCGGCCGGGAGGGAGATACGCAGTATTTT. This chain connects TRBV7-2 to TRBJ2-3; 8 nucleotides align to TRBD2. The CDR3 spans 15 residues. The germline gives CDR1 SGHTA, CDR2 FQGNSA. V shed 1 base and J 5 bases; nucleotides not matched to a gene: 5.

The V call is TRBV7-9, the J call TRBJ2-2; TRBD2 agrees at 14 bases. The CDR3 spans 19 residues. In germline, CDR1 is SEHNR, CDR2 FQNEAQ (reference sequence). V lost 5 bases, J lost 6 bases, and 14 bases stayed unmatched. For the CDR3, the DNA is TGTGCCAGCAGCCATTCCGGGACTAGCGGGAGAAGTACGGCCGGGGAGCTGTTTTTT. As protein: CASSHSGTSGRSTAGELFF.

DNA of the CDR3: TGTGCCAGCAGGGGACAGGGCGGCTACAATGAGCAGTTCTTC. Residues: CASRGQGGYNEQFF. V gene TRBV6-5 combines with J gene TRBJ2-1; 9 positions agree with TRBD1. The germline gives CDR1 MNHEY, CDR2 SVGAGI. The J segment lost 3 bases and the V segment lost 6 bases, leaving 3 bases of the junction unmatched. The CDR3 is 14 amino acids.

The chain is built from TRBV9 and TRBJ2-2; TRBD1 matches 8 bases. J gave up 7 bases and V 4 bases, and 9 bases lay outside the gene matches. Per germline, CDR1 SGDLS and CDR2 YYNGEE. This CDR3 region has 15 residues. For the CDR3, the DNA is TGTGCCAGCAGCTCTCGACAGGGGATTGGCGGGGAGCTGTTTTTT. Amino acid sequence: CASSSRQGIGGELFF.

This chain connects TRBV25-1 to TRBJ2-7; D perhaps matches TRBD2 (6 bases). Deletions cut 1 base from V and 7 bases from J, with 20 bases between. CDR1 is MGHDK, CDR2 SYGVNS, per germline. This CDR3 is 16 amino acids long. The CDR3: CASSESGSLSGGEQYF. The CDR3 nucleotides read TGTGCCAGCAGTGAATCGGGCTCTCTCAGCGGAGGGGAGCAGTACTTC.

This rearrangement joins TRBV5-1 to TRBJ2-7; D may be TRBD2 (5 bases). The CDR3 is made up of 13 amino acids. V lost 4 bases to trimming and J lost 6 bases, with 14 bases between them. Germline loops: CDR1 SGHRS, CDR2 YFSETQ. CDR3 region: CASSREGAAEQYF. The CDR3 DNA reads as TGCGCCAGCAGCCGCGAAGGAGCGGCCGAGCAGTACTTC.

This sequence joins TRBV29-1 and TRBJ2-2, with 7 bases aligning to TRBD2. This CDR3 has 14 amino acids. Germline loops: CDR1 SQVTM, CDR2 ANQGSEA. V gave up 5 bases and J gave up 0 bases; unmatched junction bases: 3. The CDR3: CSVWGRANTGELFF. DNA of the CDR3: TGCAGCGTTTGGGGGAGGGCGAACACCGGGGAGCTGTTTTTT.

The chain employs TRBV3-1 (or the pseudogene TRBV3-2) and TRBJ2-7; TRBD1 aligns across 10 bases. The CDR3 covers 16 residues. Germline trimming cut 4 bases from V and 1 base from J; bases unmatched to any gene: 7. Germline CDR1 and CDR2: LGHDT and YNNKEL (reference sequence). The DNA of the CDR3 is TGTGCCAGCAGCCTTACCGGGACAGGGGAATCCTACGAGCAGTACTTC. Translated, it gives CASSLTGTGESYEQYF.